This T cell receptor beta chain was recorded in a study of blood T cell repertoires in COVID-19. In this sample, this clone turned up a few times. Profiled with immunoSEQ multiplex PCR; TCRdb holds only in-frame clones, not every one. The table records about 150,000 clones, 75% to 85% of them present only once. Germline lookup yields CDR1 SGHVS and CDR2 FNYEAQ. This CDR3 is built from 18 residues. Unmatched junction bases numbered 8, after V lost 1 base and J lost 3 bases. Sequenced material: peripheral blood. The rearrangement uses TRBV7-6 and TRBJ2-3; 12 bases are a match to TRBD2. This TCR was sampled from a man between 60 and 70 years old with acute or convalescent COVID-19. For the CDR3, the DNA is TGTGCCAGCAGCTTAGACTTCGGGCTAGCGGGAGGGACAGATACGCAGTATTTT. Protein sequence: CASSLDFGLAGGTDTQYF.